These T cell receptor beta chains were read from a single sample in a study of cytomegalovirus exposure and HLA in healthy donors. The assay was immunoSEQ multiplex PCR, and TCRdb's table has in-frame clones only and misses some. Of 87,000 or so clones in the sample, about 7.6% are singletons; the top ten hold about 2%. Sequences were obtained from PBMCs. The source of these receptors is a man in his forties or fifties in good health and CMV-seronegative. CDR3s include the opening cysteine and the closing phenylalanine or tryptophan. Fields, in order: J gene, clone size, V gene, D gene, CDR3 protein, CDR3 DNA. The D gene is left open where the match is weak. Size values are once, few and many counts, or a class for expanded clones, and some rows have none.

>TRBJ1-2|few|TRBV5-6|.
CASSWEEGGYTF
TGTGCCAGCAGCTGGGAAGAGGGCGGCTACACCTTC
>TRBJ2-7|few|TRBV2|TRBD1
CASSDPGQTSYEQYF
TGTGCCAGCAGTGATCCGGGACAGACCTCCTACGAGCAGTACTTC
>TRBJ1-2|few|TRBV6-1|TRBD1
CASRTGVLGSYGYTF
TGTGCCAGCCGGACAGGGGTCCTAGGAAGCTATGGCTACACCTTC
>TRBJ2-3|.|TRBV15|.
CATSRGNSADTQYF
TGTGCCACCAGCAGAGGAAATAGCGCAGATACGCAGTATTTT
>TRBJ1-3|.|TRBV6-6|.
CASSYRTGLGNTIYF
TGTGCCAGCAGTTACCGTACAGGGCTTGGAAACACCATATATTTT
>TRBJ1-1|.|TRBV5-4|.
CATLEGTNTEAFF
TGTGCCACCCTGGAGGGAACCAACACTGAAGCTTTCTTT
>TRBJ2-2|.|TRBV11-2|TRBD1
CASRQGGGWLGELFF
TGTGCCAGCAGACAGGGGGGAGGATGGTTGGGGGAGCTGTTTTTT
>TRBJ1-3|.|TRBV11-2|.
CASSFQGNTIYF
TGTGCCAGCAGCTTTCAGGGAAACACCATATATTTT
>TRBJ2-3|.|TRBV5-6|.
CASSSRTTSDTQYF
TGTGCCAGCAGCTCTAGGACTACCTCAGATACGCAGTATTTT
>TRBJ2-7|few|TRBV10-3|TRBD2
CAISESRTSGIYEQYF
TGTGCCATCAGTGAGTCCCGGACTAGCGGGATTTACGAGCAGTACTTC
>TRBJ1-1|few|TRBV19|.
CASSSAGGAANGAFF
TGTGCCAGTAGTTCCGCGGGGGGGGCAGCGAATGGAGCTTTCTTT
>TRBJ2-2|.|TRBV23-1|TRBD2
CASSQYGLAANTGELFF
TGCGCCAGCAGTCAATACGGCCTAGCGGCGAACACCGGGGAGCTGTTTTTT
>TRBJ2-7|few|TRBV2|.
CASSEQFEQYF
TGTGCCAGCAGTGAGCAGTTCGAGCAGTACTTC
>TRBJ1-2|.|TRBV5-4|.
CASRMTGRAYGYTF
TGTGCCAGCAGAATGACAGGTCGTGCGTATGGCTACACCTTC
>TRBJ2-1|.|TRBV6-5|.
CASSQSSRSYNAQFF
TGTGCCAGCAGTCAATCTAGCAGGTCCTACAATGCGCAGTTCTTC
>TRBJ2-7|few|TRBV28|TRBD1
CASSQTGTLSYEQYF
TGTGCCAGCAGTCAGACAGGGACCCTCTCCTACGAGCAGTACTTC